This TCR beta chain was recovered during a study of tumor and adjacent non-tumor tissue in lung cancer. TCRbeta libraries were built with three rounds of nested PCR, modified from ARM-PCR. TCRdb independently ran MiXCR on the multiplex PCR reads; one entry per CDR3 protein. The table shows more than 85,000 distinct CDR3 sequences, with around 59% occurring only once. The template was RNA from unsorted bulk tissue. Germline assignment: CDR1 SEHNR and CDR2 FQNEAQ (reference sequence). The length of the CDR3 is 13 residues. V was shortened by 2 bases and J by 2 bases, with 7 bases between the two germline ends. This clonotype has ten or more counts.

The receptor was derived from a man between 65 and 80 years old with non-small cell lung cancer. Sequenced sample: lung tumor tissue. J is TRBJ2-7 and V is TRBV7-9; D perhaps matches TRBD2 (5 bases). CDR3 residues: CASSLHGAYEQYF. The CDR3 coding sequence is TGTGCCAGCAGCTTACACGGGGCCTACGAGCAGTACTTC.